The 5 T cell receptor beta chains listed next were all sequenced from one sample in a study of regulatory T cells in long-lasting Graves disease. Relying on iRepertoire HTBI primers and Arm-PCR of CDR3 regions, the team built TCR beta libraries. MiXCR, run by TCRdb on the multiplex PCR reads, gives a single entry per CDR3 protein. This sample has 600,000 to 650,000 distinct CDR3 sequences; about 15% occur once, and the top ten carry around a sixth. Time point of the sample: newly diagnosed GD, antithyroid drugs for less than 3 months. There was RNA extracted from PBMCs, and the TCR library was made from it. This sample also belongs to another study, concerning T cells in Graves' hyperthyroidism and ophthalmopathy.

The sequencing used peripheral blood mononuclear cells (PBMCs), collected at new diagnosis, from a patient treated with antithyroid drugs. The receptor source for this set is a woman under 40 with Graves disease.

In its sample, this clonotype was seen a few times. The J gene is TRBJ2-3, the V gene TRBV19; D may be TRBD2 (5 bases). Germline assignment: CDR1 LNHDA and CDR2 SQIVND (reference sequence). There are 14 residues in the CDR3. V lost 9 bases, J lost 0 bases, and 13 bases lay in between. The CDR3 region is CASNVRESTDTQYF. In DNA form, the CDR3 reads TGTGCCAGCAACGTCCGGGAAAGCACAGATACGCAGTATTTT. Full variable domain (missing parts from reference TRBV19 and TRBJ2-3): DGGITQSPKYLFRKEGQNVTLSCEQNLNHDAMYWYRQDPGQGLRLIYYSQIVNDFQKGDIAEGYSVSREKKESFPLTVTSAQKNPTAFYLCASNVRESTDTQYFGPGTRLTVL.

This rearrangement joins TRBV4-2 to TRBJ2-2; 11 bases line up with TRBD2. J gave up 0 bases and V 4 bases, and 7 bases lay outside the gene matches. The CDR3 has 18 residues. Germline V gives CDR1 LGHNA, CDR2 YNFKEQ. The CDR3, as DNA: TGTGCCAGCAGCCTATCCCAGACTAGCGGGGCGAACACCGGGGAGCTGTTTTTT. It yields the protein CASSLSQTSGANTGELFF.

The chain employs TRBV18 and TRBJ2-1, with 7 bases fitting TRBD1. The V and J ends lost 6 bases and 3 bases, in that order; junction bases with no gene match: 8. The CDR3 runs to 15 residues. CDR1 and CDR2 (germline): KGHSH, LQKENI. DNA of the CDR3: TGTGCCAGCTCCCCATGGGACAGCCTCTACAATGAGCAGTTCTTC. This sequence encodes CASSPWDSLYNEQFF.

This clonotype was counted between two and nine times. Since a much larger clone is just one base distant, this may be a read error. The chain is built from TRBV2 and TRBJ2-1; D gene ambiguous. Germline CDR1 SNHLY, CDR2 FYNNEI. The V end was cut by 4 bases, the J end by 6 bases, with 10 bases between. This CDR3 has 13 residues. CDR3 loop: CASSGSLANEQFF. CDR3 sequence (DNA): TGTGCCAGCAGTGGTTCCCTTGCCAATGAGCAGTTCTTC.

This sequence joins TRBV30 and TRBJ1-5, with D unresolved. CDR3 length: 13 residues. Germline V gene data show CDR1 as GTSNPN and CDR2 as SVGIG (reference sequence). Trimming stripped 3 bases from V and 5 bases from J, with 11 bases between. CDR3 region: CAWSQGSYQPQHF. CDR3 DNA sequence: TGTGCCTGGAGCCAAGGGAGTTATCAGCCCCAGCATTTT.